This T cell receptor (beta chain) was profiled in a study of cytomegalovirus exposure and HLA in healthy donors. About the research overall: There were around 390 genotyped donors. Of these, roughly 86% fell in the genetic ancestry cluster associated with self-reported Caucasian donors.

In this sample, this clone turned up a few times. Its specificity is unknown. Primers for the PCR totalled 60 Vbeta and 13 Jbeta. Repertoires were generated with immunoSEQ multiplex PCR, while TCRdb's copy carries only in-frame clones and drops some. This table has roughly 190,000 clones, about 13% appearing once. Healthy bone marrow donors made up the cohort. J was trimmed by 11 bases and V by 3 bases; bases with no gene match: 4. The V gene's germline CDR1 is LNHDA and CDR2 SQIVND (reference sequence). The CDR3 runs 12 residues. Study-wide findings and caveats: High sensitivity and specificity were reportedly achieved when the classifier diagnosed cytomegalovirus status. Because they were indistinguishable, some V segments, including TRBV6-2 and TRBV6-3, were excluded.

The chain couples TRBV19 to TRBJ2-3, with 8 positions matching TRBD1. The sequenced sample was PBMCs. The TCR originated in a man aged 45-65 years in good health and CMV-seropositive. The CDR3, as DNA: TGTGCCAGTAGTATCGACAGGGGTAAGCAGTATTTT. Translating gives CASSIDRGKQYF.